This T cell receptor (beta chain) was recorded in a study of T cell responses to AZD1222 COVID-19 vaccine. This CDR3 contains 11 residues. The V and J ends lost 4 bases and 3 bases respectively, with 1 base between them. In germline, CDR1 is LGHDT, CDR2 YNNKEL (reference sequence). This clone showed up just once. Using immunoSEQ multiplex PCR, the repertoire was profiled, and TCRdb retains in-frame clones only, with some absent. Of about 110,000 clones listed, around 90% were seen once; the top ten hold about 15%. The sample in question was peripheral blood, obtained 28 days after the second AZD1222 dose. V gene TRBV3-1 (or the pseudogene TRBV3-2) combines with J gene TRBJ2-1; D ambiguous. This TCR was recovered from an adult who received the AZD1222 COVID-19 vaccine. CDR3 sequence: CASSLYNEQFF. In DNA, the CDR3 is TGTGCCAGCAGCCTCTACAATGAGCAGTTCTTC.